The clone carrying this TCR beta chain was counted only a few times. What it binds is unknown. These data originate in a study of identical twins. TCRdb re-called the 5' RACE reads through MiXCR, storing one row per CDR3 protein. The data show over 550,000 distinct CDR3 sequences, under 8.5% seen once. The V gene's germline CDR1 is MGHRA and CDR2 YSYEKL. The CDR3 has 15 amino acids. With 5 bases clipped from V and 3 bases from J, the junction kept 3 bases outside the gene matches. Study conclusions and caveats: Partly confounded zero-insertion analyses could result from invariant MAIT and iNKT cells. Rather than following the same donors, the conclusions depended on cross-sectional statistical analysis.

Every one of the donors was a healthy Caucasian. Another study also made use of these data, one on yellow fever vaccine responses in identical twins.

The V and J genes are TRBV4-1 and TRBJ2-1; TRBD2 agrees at 11 bases. The sequenced sample consisted of PBMCs. This TCR derives from a woman between 18 and 29 years old in good health. The CDR3 DNA sequence: TGCGCCAGCAGCGAAACTAGCGGGGGCTACAATGAGCAGTTCTTC. Translated, it gives CASSETSGGYNEQFF.